The 10 T cell receptor beta chains presented below share a single source sample, sequenced in a study of T cells after yellow fever vaccination. TCRdb passed the 5' RACE reads through MiXCR, listing each CDR3 protein once. The repertoire holds some 170,000 distinct CDR3 sequences, with about a tenth as singletons. The input for sequencing was CD8+ T cells sorted from PBMCs, taken 45 days after the yellow fever booster vaccination. All receptors come from a man aged 18 to 30 who received the YFV17D yellow fever vaccine.

The chain employs TRBV7-6 and TRBJ2-3; 11 nucleotides line up with TRBD2. Germline V lookup: CDR1 SGHVS, CDR2 FNYEAQ. Trimming removed 7 bases from V and 2 bases from J; junction bases left unmatched: 8. The length of the CDR3 is 16 residues. CDR3 loop: CASTLTSGGHTDTQYF. In DNA, the CDR3 is TGTGCCAGCACTTTAACTAGCGGGGGCCACACAGATACGCAGTATTTT.

The V call is TRBV27, the J call TRBJ1-5; D not certain. The germline V and J ends were trimmed by 2 bases and 3 bases, with 8 bases remaining between them. Per germline, CDR1 MNHEY and CDR2 SMNVEV (reference sequence). This CDR3 comprises 14 residues. The CDR3 DNA sequence: TGTGCCAGCAGTTTAGAACAGTTCAATCAGCCCCAGCATTTT. Translating gives CASSLEQFNQPQHF.

This chain connects TRBV6-5 to TRBJ2-1, with 11 positions matching TRBD2. This CDR3 region has 17 residues. CDR1 is MNHEY and CDR2 is SVGAGI in the germline V gene. V was clipped by 2 bases and J by 8 bases; unmatched bases: 11. This chain's CDR3 is CASSYNSGGASSDEQFF. The CDR3 DNA reads TGTGCCAGCAGTTACAATAGCGGGGGGGCTTCCTCCGATGAGCAGTTCTTC.

This clonotype was picked up many times. V usage is TRBV4-3 and J usage is TRBJ1-5; no firm D call. CDR3 length: 14 amino acids. Trimming stripped 1 base from V and 5 bases from J, with 9 bases between. The germline V gene has CDR1 LGHNA and CDR2 YSLEER. CDR3 in amino acids: CASSQVVADQPQHF. DNA for the CDR3: TGCGCCAGCAGCCAAGTCGTGGCGGATCAGCCCCAGCATTTT.

The rearrangement joins TRBV12-3 or TRBV12-4 to TRBJ2-5; D is tentatively TRBD1 or TRBD2 (5 bases each). The CDR3 loop spans 14 amino acids. V dropped 4 bases and J dropped 2 bases, with 11 bases sitting between them. The CDR3 sequence is CASSYTGLQETQYF. The CDR3 DNA is TGTGCCAGCAGTTATACGGGGCTGCAAGAGACCCAGTACTTC.

The rearrangement links TRBV7-6 to TRBJ2-5; 10 bases align to TRBD2. The germline V gene encodes CDR1 SGHVS and CDR2 FNYEAQ. This CDR3 has 15 amino acids. V trimming: 5 bases; J trimming: 8 bases; junction bases outside the gene matches: 11. Here the CDR3 reads CASSHGLAVEPTQYF. CDR3 sequence (DNA): TGTGCCAGCAGCCATGGACTAGCGGTCGAGCCCACCCAGTACTTC. The full variable domain, its missing parts supplied by reference TRBV7-6 and TRBJ2-5, is GAGVSQSPRYKVTKRGQDVALRCDPISGHVSLYWYRQALGQGPEFLTYFNYEAQQDKSGLPNDRFSAERPEGSISTLTIQRTEQRDSAMYRCASSHGLAVEPTQYFGPGTRLLVL.

The chain uses TRBV10-1 and TRBJ2-7, with 12 bases fitting TRBD1. The CDR3 covers 14 residues. CDR1 and CDR2 (germline): WNHNN, SYGVQD (reference sequence). With 6 bases clipped from V and 6 bases from J, the junction kept 6 bases outside the gene matches. In DNA, the CDR3 is TGCGCCAGCAGCCCGGGACAGGGGGCGGTCGAGCAGTACTTC. Its translation is CASSPGQGAVEQYF.

This clonotype has only a few counts. The chain uses TRBV10-3 and TRBJ1-5; possibly TRBD1 for D (5 bases). This CDR3 is 17 amino acids long. Trimming left V 2 bases short and J 3 bases short, with 17 bases between. CDR1 ENHRY and CDR2 SYGVKD come from the germline V gene. This chain's CDR3 is CAISETNSGRDNQPQHF. The DNA for the CDR3 is TGTGCCATCAGTGAGACCAACTCGGGCAGGGACAATCAGCCCCAGCATTTT.

The rearrangement uses TRBV6-5 and TRBJ2-1, with 7 positions matching TRBD1. The CDR3 has 12 amino acids. The germline V gene has CDR1 MNHEY and CDR2 SVGAGI. J gave up 7 bases and V 5 bases, and 2 bases lay outside the gene matches. CDR3 region: CASSNRGNEQFF. The CDR3 DNA reads TGTGCCAGCAGTAACAGGGGAAATGAGCAGTTCTTC.

This clonotype was counted between two and nine times. The gene calls are TRBV12-3 or TRBV12-4 and TRBJ2-1; tentatively, D is TRBD1 (5 bases). This CDR3 is 14 amino acids long. Trimming cost V 3 bases and J 5 bases, with 11 bases left between them. In DNA form, the CDR3 reads TGTGCCAGCAGTTTCCTGGCAGGGAACAATGAGCAGTTCTTC. Translated, it gives CASSFLAGNNEQFF.